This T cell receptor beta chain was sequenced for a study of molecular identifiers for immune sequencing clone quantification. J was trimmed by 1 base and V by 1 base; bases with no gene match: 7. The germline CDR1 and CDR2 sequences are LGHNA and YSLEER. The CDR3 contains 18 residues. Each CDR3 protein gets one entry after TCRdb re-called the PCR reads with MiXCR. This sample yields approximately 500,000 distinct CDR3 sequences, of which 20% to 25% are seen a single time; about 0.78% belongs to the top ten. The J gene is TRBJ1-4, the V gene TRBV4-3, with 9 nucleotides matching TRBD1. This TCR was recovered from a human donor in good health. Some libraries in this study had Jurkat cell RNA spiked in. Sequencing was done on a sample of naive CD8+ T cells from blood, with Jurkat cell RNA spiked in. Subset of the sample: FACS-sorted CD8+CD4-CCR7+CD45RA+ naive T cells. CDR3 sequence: CASSQGQGEFITNEKLFF. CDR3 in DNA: TGCGCCAGCAGCCAAGGACAGGGGGAATTTATAACTAATGAAAAACTGTTTTTT.